This T cell receptor (beta chain) was found in a study of blood T cell repertoires in COVID-19. Only in-frame clones appear in the TCRdb table, and some are missing; sequencing was by immunoSEQ multiplex PCR. This repertoire shows a few hundred thousand clones, around nine tenths found once; its top ten account for 10%. The CDR3 length is 15 residues. The germline gives CDR1 SGHVS, CDR2 FNYEAQ. The V end lost 0 bases, the J end lost 3 bases, and 8 bases lay between the germline ends. The source material was PBMCs or T cells enriched from blood (not recorded which). The chain combines TRBV7-6 with TRBJ2-2, with a tentative D call TRBD2 (5 bases). The sequence derives from a woman in her forties or fifties who had recovered from COVID-19. This CDR3 is CASSLARTYTGELFF. The DNA for the CDR3 is TGTGCCAGCAGCTTAGCCAGGACTTACACCGGGGAGCTGTTTTTT.